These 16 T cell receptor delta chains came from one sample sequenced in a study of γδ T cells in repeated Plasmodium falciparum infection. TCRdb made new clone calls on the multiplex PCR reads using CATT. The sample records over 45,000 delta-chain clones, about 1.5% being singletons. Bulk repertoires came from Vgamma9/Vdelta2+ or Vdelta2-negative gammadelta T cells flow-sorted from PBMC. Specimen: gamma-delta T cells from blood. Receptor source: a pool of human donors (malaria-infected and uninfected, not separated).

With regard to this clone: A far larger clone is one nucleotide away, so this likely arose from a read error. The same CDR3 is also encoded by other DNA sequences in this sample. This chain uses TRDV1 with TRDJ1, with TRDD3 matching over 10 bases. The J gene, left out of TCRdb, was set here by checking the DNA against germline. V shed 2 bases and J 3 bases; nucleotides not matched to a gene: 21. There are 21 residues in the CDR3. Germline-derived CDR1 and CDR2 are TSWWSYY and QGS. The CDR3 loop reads CALGEADRPFHCTGGSDKLIF. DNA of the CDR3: TGTGCTCTTGGGGAAGCCGACCGGCCCTTCCACTGTACTGGGGGATCCGATAAACTCATCTTT.

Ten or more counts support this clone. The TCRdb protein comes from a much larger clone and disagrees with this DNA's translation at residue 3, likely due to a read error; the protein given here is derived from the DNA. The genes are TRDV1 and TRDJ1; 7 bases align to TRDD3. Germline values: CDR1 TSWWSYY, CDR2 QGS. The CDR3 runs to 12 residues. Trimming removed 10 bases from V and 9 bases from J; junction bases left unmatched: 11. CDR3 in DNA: TGTGCTCCTGTATCAGTGGATACGGAACTCATCTTT. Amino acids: CAPVSVDTELIF.

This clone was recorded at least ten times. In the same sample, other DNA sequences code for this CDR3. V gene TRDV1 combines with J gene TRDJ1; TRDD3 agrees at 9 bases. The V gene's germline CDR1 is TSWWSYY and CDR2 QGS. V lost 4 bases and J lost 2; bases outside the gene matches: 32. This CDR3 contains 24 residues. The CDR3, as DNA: TGTGCTCTTGGGGCCCGAAACGTAATTCCTGAGCCGGGGGATACTAGTGGGTATACCGATAAACTCATCTTT. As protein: CALGARNVIPEPGDTSGYTDKLIF.

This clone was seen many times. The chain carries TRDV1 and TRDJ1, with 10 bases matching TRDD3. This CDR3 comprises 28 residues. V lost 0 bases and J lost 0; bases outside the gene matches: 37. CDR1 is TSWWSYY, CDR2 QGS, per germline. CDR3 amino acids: CALGELARKGRGGYPLDSGTLYTDKLIF. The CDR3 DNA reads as TGTGCTCTTGGGGAACTTGCCCGAAAAGGGCGTGGGGGATACCCCCTCGATTCCGGTACCCTTTACACCGATAAACTCATCTTT.

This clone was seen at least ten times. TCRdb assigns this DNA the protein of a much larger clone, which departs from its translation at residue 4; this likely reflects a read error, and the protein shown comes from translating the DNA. The CDR3 is CAFPGLSANKLIF. In nucleotides, the CDR3 is TGTGCCTTTCCCGGCCTTTCCGCGAATAAACTCATCTTT. The rearrangement uses TRDV3 and TRDJ1; D remains unclear. Trimming shortened V by 2 bases and J by 6 bases, and 16 bases separated the two germline ends. In germline, CDR1 is TVYSNPD, CDR2 GDNSRS (reference sequence). CDR3 size: 13 residues.

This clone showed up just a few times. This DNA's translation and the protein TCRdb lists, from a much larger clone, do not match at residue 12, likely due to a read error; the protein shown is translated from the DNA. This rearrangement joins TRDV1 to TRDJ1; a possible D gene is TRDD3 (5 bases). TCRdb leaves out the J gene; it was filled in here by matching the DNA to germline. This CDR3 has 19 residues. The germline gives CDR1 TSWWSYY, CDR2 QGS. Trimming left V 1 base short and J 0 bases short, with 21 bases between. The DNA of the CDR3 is TGTGCTCTTGGGGAACCCCTCGTCTTAGGGGAATTCAACACCGATAAACTCATCTTT. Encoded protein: CALGEPLVLGEFNTDKLIF.

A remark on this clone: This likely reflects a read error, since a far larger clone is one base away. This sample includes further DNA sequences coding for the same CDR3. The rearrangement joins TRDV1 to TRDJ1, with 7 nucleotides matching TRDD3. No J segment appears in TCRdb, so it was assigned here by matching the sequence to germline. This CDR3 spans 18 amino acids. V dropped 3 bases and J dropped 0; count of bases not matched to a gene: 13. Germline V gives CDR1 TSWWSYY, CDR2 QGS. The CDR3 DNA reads TGTGCTCTTGGGGAGCCTTTTGGGGGACAAACATACACCGATAAACTCATCTTT. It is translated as CALGEPFGGQTYTDKLIF.

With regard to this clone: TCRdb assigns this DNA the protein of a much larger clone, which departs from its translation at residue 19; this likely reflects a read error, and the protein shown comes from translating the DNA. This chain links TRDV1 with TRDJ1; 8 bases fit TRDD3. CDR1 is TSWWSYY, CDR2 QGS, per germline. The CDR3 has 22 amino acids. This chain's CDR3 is CALGFSGYTPLGDRTYTDELIF. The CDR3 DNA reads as TGTGCTCTTGGGTTTTCCGGCTACACACCCCTGGGGGACCGAACCTACACCGATGAACTCATCTTT.

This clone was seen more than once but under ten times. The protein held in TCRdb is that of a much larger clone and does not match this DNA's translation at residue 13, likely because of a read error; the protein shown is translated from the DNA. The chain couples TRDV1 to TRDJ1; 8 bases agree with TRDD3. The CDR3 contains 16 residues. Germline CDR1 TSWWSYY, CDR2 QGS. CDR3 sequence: CALGRATLGDNDRLIF. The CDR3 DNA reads TGTGCTCTTGGTAGGGCTACTCTGGGGGACAACGATAGACTCATCTTT.

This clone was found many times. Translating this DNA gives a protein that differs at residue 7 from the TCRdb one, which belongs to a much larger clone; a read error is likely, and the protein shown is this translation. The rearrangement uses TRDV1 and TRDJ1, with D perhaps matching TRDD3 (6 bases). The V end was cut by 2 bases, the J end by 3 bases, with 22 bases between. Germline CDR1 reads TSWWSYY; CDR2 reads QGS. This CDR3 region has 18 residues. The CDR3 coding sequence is TGTGCTCTTGGGGAAACGAGACCTTCGCTGGGGCCCCCCGATAAACTCATCTTT. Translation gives CALGETRPSLGPPDKLIF.

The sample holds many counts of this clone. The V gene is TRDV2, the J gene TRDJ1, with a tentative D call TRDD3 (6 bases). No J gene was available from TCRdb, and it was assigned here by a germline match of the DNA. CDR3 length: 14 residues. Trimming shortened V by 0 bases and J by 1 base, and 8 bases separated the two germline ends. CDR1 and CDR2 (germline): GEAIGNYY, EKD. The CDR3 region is CACDTLLGTDKLIF. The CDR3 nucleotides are TGTGCCTGTGACACCTTACTGGGCACCGATAAACTCATCTTT.

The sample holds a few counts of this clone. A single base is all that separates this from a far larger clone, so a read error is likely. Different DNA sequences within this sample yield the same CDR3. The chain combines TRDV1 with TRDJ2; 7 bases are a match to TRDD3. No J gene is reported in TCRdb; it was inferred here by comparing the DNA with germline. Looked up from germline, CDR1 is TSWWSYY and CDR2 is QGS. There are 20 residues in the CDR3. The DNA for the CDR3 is TGTGCTCTCGGGGAGGTCACTATGACTGGGGATCCCGGTGGTGGAGCACAACTCTTCTTT. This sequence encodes CALGEVTMTGDPGGGAQLFF.

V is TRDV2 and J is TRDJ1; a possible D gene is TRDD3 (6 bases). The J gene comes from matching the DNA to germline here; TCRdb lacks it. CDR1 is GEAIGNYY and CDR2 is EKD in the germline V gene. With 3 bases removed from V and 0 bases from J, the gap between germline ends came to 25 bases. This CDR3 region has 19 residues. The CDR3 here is CACDDQRGGTTTYTDKLIF. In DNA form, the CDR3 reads TGTGCCTGTGACGACCAACGAGGGGGAACAACAACTTACACCGATAAACTCATCTTT.

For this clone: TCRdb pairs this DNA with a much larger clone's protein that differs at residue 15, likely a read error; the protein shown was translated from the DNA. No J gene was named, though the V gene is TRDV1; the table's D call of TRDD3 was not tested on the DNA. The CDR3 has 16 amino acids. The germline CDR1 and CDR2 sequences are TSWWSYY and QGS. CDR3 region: CALGEPVRRGIPKLTF. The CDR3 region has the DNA TGTGCTCTTGGGGAACCGGTCCGAAGGGGGATACCCAAACTCACCTTT.

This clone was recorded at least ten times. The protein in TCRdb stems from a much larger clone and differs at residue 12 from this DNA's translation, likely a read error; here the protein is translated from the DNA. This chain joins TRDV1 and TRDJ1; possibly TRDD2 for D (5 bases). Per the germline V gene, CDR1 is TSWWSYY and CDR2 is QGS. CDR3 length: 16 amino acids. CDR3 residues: CALGEPFPPYTGKLIF. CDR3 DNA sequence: TGTGCTCTTGGAGAGCCTTTTCCTCCTTACACCGGTAAACTCATCTTT.

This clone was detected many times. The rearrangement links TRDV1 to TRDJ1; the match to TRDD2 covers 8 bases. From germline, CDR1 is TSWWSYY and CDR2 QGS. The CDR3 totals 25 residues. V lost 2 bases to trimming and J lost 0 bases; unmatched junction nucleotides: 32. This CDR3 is CALGEIINLSGLPISYWVDTDKLIF. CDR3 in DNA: TGTGCTCTTGGGGAAATAATTAACCTTTCCGGCCTTCCTATTTCGTACTGGGTCGACACCGATAAACTCATCTTT.